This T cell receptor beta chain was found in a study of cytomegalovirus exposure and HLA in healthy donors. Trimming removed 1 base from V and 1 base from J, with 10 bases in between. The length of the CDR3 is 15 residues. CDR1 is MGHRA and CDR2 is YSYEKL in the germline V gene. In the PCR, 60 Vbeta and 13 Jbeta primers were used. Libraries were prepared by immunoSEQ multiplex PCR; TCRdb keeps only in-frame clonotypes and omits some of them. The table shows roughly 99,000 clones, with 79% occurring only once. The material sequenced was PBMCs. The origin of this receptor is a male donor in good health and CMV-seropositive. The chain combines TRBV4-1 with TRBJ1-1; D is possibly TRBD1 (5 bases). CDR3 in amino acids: CASSQVGRGNTEAFF. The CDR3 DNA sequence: TGCGCCAGCAGCCAAGTTGGGAGGGGGAACACTGAAGCTTTCTTT.